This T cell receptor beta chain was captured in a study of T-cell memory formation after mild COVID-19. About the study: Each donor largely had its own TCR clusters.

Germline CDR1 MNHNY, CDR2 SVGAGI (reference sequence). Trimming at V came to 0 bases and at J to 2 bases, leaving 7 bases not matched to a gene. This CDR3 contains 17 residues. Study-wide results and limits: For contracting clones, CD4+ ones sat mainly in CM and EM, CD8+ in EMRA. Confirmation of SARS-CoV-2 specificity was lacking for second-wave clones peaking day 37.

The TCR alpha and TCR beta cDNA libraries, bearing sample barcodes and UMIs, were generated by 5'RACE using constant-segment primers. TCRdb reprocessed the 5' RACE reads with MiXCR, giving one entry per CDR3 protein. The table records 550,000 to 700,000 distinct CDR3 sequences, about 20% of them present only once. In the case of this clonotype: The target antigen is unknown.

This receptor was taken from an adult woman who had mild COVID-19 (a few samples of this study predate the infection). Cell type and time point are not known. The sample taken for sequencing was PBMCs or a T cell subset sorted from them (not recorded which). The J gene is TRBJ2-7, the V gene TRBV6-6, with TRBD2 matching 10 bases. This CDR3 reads CASSYSIVLAGAYEQYF. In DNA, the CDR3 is TGTGCCAGCAGTTACTCGATTGTTCTAGCGGGGGCCTACGAGCAGTACTTC.